What follows is one T cell receptor beta chain and its context. Its antigen has not been determined. Base qualities are not provided; no much larger clone lies one nucleotide away. Trimming takes 4 bases off V and 0 bases off J; junction bases not matched to a gene: 6. The germline V gene sets CDR1 to SGHNT and CDR2 to YENEEA. Including cysteine and phenylalanine, the CDR3 has 17 amino acids. Only the CDR3 part of the read is kept: 51 bases, read in frame from the first base. High-throughput TCRbeta CDR3 sequencing of frozen genomic DNA was performed by immunoSEQ, including PCR amplification, mapping, bias correction and internal controls. The paper's data handling went like this. Only productive rearrangements were retained, and each unique TCRbeta sequence was defined by its CDR3 nucleotide sequence together with its V and J gene. For classification of a sequence as donor-reactive, at least 5-fold expansion in CFSE-low cells relative to unstimulated pre-transplant cells and a frequency of at least 0.01% were required. Per-subject minimum frequency thresholds, based on the lowest-template unstimulated sample, ensured at least 90% detection power. Jensen-Shannon divergence between the top 1000 TCRbeta sequences post-transplant and pre-transplant was used to measure repertoire turnover. Changes in detection of donor-reactive sequences were tested with two-sided Fisher's exact tests. Held by TCRdb, this immuneACCESS table contains in-frame sequences only and omits some clones. Under half of the omission traces to an unresolved V gene where checked; the cause of the rest is unknown. That table furnishes V, J and clone size, whereas the DNA furnished D and trimming. The sample profile shows approximately 100,000 clones; about 88% of them were found once. The ten most abundant clones make up approximately 2.9% of the sample.

This sample is part of a study of T cell clones after liver transplantation (dated by TCRdb to about 2019). For the study in its entirety: The samples were obtained from ITN030ST, a randomized trial that attempted immunosuppression withdrawal within 2 years after liver transplantation. The studied cohort comprised 8 liver transplant recipients, 3 classified as tolerant and 5 as non-tolerant. Three of the eight recipients were HCV-positive; the others were transplanted for non-autoimmune, non-viral indications. Tolerance was defined as complete withdrawal of immunosuppression for at least one year without a rise in liver enzymes beyond twice the upper limit of normal. Until randomization at 12-24 months post-transplant, subjects were given standard immunosuppression, with no induction therapy. Blood samples were collected pre-transplant, pre-randomization before withdrawal, and post-randomization after either complete withdrawal or failed withdrawal. Donor-reactive T cell clones were identified using TCRbeta sequencing after a pre-transplant mixed lymphocyte reaction and were then followed in post-transplant blood. Third party-reactive TCRbeta sequences were also identified from pre-transplant MLRs to serve as an antigen-independent comparator for donor-reactive sequences.

Unstimulated PBMCs, after thawing, were stained for CD3, CD4 and CD8 and then FACS-sorted into CD3+CD4+ and CD3+CD8+ populations. All 8 studied subjects were randomized to immunosuppression withdrawal. Genomic DNA was isolated with the Qiagen DNeasy Blood and Tissue Kit. General study outcomes and caveats: In most of the 8 subjects, regardless of tolerance or HCV status, circulating donor-reactive CD4 TCRbeta sequences dropped significantly post-transplant. Because allograft tissue specimens were not available, migration of donor-reactive T cells into the graft, rather than deletion, may have occurred. When repertoire turnover was accounted for, significantly reduced detection of donor-reactive sequences was found in 7 of 8 subjects for CD4 and in 8 of 8 subjects for CD8. In two subjects, low numbers of available donor cells limited the measurable donor-reactive repertoire. The decline in donor-reactive sequences exceeded the decline in third party-reactive sequences, suggesting partial antigen-specific deletion that was unrelated to withdrawal success. The conclusions were preliminary, being limited by small, heterogeneous patient numbers and by non-standardized post-transplant time points.

This sample comprised CD4+ T cells from blood, obtained approximately 50 months after liver transplant. The sequence was collected from a human patient who received a liver transplant. Following a transplant, some T cells may be graft donor cells, not patient cells. Recombination linked TRBV11-3 to TRBJ2-2; 9 nucleotides in the junction match TRBD1. This receptor carries the CDR3 CASSYRGPPPNTGELFF. The bases are TGTGCCAGCAGCTACAGGGGGCCCCCACCGAACACCGGGGAGCTGTTTTTT.